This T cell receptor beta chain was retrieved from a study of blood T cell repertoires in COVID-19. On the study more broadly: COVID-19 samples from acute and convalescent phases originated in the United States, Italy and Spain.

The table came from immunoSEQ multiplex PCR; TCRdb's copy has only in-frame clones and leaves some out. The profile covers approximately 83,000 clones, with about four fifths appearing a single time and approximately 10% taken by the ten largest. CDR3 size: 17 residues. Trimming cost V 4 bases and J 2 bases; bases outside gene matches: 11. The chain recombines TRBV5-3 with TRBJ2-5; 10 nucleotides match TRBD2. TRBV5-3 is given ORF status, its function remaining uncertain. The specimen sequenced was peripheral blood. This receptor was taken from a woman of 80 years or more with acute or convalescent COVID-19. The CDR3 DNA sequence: TGTGCCAGAAGCCGGACTAGCGGTGCCCCATTTCAAGAGACCCAGTACTTC. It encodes CARSRTSGAPFQETQYF.